This TCR beta chain was captured in a study of radiotherapy plus CTLA-4 blockade in lung cancer (dated by TCRdb to the late 2010s). As for the study more broadly: Objective responses occurred in around 19% of enrolled patients, and 30% to 40% achieved disease control.

Regarding this clone: Its antigen is unknown. No qualities accompany the bases; no much larger clone lies one base away.

The study tested focal radiation therapy combined with CTLA-4 blockade (ipilimumab) in patients with chemo-refractory metastatic non-small-cell lung cancer. The method behind the library was the immunoSEQ multiplex PCR assay. Drawn from immuneACCESS, this table holds only the in-frame rearrangements with V and J called that TCRdb kept. Clones are partly lost; checked studies trace under half to an unresolved V gene and leave the rest unexplained. This sample is represented by about 100,000 clones; 83% of them were singletons. The ten largest clones represent around 0.78% of the sample. Relative to germline, V is 3 bases shorter and J is 2 bases shorter, with 11 bases between their ends. The germline V gene (reference sequence) sets CDR1 to SGHAT and CDR2 to FQDESV. Taken from cysteine to phenylalanine, the CDR3 has 14 residues. The kept DNA is CDR3 alone, 42 bases in frame from the first base. The research as a whole found: TCR clones derived from tumors expanded in peripheral blood after treatment with radiotherapy and ipilimumab. Increased serum interferon-beta after radiation, together with early dynamic changes in blood T cell clones, were reported to be the strongest predictors of response.

The sample consisted of peripheral blood, taken from a patient treated with radiotherapy plus ipilimumab. The V and J segments used are TRBV11-1 and TRBJ2-7, with the D gene uncertain. This TCR derives from a human donor with non-small cell lung cancer who had stable disease on radiotherapy plus ipilimumab. The DNA reads TGTGCCAGCAGCTTGGACGGACCGCCCTACGAGCAGTACTTC. The translation is CASSLDGPPYEQYF. The CDR3 plus the reference TRBV11-1 and TRBJ2-7 genes for the other parts give the full variable domain: EAEVAQSPRYKITEKSQAVAFWCDPISGHATLYWYRQILGQGPELLVQFQDESVVDDSQLPKDRFSAERLKGVDSTLKIQPAELGDSAMYLCASSLDGPPYEQYFGPGTRLTVT.